The clone carrying this T cell receptor beta chain was detected many times. This entry comes from a study of Graves' ophthalmopathy and Graves' hyperthyroidism. The J segment lost 4 bases and the V segment lost 6 bases, leaving 3 bases of the junction unmatched. Germline-derived CDR1 and CDR2 are MNHEY and SVGAGI. This CDR3 region has 13 residues. Amplification from RNA transcripts yielded the TCR beta CDR3 regions. Amplification began with first-round RT-PCR using HTBI primers, then second-round multiplex PCR was performed. TCRdb re-analysed the multiplex PCR reads in MiXCR, keeping a single row per CDR3 protein. The sample shows roughly 300,000 distinct CDR3 sequences, 17% of them seen only once.

Source material: peripheral blood. The source is an adult man with Graves' ophthalmopathy. The chain has TRBV6-5 and TRBJ1-1; TRBD1 aligns across 9 bases. The CDR3 sequence is CASRKTGGTEAFF. CDR3 DNA sequence: TGTGCCAGCAGAAAGACAGGGGGCACTGAAGCTTTCTTT.